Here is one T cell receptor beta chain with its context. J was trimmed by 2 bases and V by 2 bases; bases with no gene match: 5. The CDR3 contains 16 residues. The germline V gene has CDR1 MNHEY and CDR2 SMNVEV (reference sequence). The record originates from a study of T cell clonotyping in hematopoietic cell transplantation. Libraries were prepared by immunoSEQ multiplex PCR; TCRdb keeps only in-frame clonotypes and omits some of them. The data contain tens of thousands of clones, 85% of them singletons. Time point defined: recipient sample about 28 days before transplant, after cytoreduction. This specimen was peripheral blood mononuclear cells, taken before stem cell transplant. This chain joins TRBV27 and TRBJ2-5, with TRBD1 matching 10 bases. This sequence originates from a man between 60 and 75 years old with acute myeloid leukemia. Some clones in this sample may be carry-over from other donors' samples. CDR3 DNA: TGTGCCAGCAGTTTAAAGACAGGGGGCTTACAAGAGACCCAGTACTTC. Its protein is CASSLKTGGLQETQYF.